This T cell receptor (beta chain) was sequenced for a study of cytomegalovirus exposure and HLA in healthy donors. Study outcomes and limitations: A prior analysis recorded that most TCR beta V segments were productive about 87% or about 30% of the time.

The PCR was carried out with 60 Vbeta primers and 13 Jbeta primers. The assay was immunoSEQ multiplex PCR, and TCRdb's table has in-frame clones only and misses some. The sample comprises 150,000 to 200,000 clones, 60% to 80% of which are singletons, and 2.5% to 3.5% rests with the top ten. Remarks on this clone: No antigen is known for it.

Sequenced material: PBMCs. This receptor was identified in a female donor in good health and CMV-seronegative.

CDR3 DNA sequence: TGTGCCTGCCGCCTAGCGCGAGTCACAGATACGCAGTATTTT. Encoded protein: CACRLARVTDTQYF. V and J are TRBV30 and TRBJ2-3; maybe TRBD2 (6 bases). The germline CDR1 and CDR2 sequences are GTSNPN and SVGIG (reference sequence). The CDR3 has 14 amino acids. V lost 6 bases and J lost 2, with 15 bases in between.